The entry that follows covers one TCR beta chain sequence. As yet, its antigen is unknown. The CDR3 consists of 15 residues. Germline CDR1 reads SEHNR; CDR2 reads FQNEAQ (reference sequence). Trimming cost V 1 base and J 5 bases, with 15 bases left between them. The investigators reverse transcribed all of the isolated RNA, so they sequenced expressed TCRB transcripts. Libraries were prepared by immunoSEQ multiplex PCR; TCRdb keeps only in-frame clonotypes and omits some of them. Of under 300,000 clones in the sample, about 23% were seen once. This entry belongs to a study of beta chain features in type 1 diabetes. Study in general: Patients and healthy donors were similar in age, gender and cell yields. Study-wide results and limits: Sequencing from cDNA could over-represent high-TCR-expressing cells. Patients showed naive, central memory and Treg TCRB repertoires that appeared more similar than those of healthy donors. Researchers report that Type 1 diabetes patients had moderately but significantly shorter TCRB CDR3s across all four CD4+ subsets. There were fewer insertions and more deletions at the VDJ junctions of type 1 diabetes patients.

This receptor was obtained from a woman in her thirties with type 1 diabetes. Sequenced material: naive CD4+ T cells from blood. The J gene is TRBJ2-7, the V gene TRBV7-9, with D perhaps TRBD2 (6 bases). Here the CDR3 reads CASSLDRSGGNEQYF. CDR3 sequence (DNA): TGTGCCAGCAGCTTAGACAGGAGCGGCGGGAACGAGCAGTACTTC.